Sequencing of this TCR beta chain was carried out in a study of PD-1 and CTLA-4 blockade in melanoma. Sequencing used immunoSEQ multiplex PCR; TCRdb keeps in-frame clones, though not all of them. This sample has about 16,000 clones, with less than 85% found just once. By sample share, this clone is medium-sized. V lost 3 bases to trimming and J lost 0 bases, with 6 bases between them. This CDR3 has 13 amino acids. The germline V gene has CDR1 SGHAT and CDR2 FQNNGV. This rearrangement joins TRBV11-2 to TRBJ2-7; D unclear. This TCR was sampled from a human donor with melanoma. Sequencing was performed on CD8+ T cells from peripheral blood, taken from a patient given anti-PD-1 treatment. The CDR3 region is CASSFGTSYEQYF. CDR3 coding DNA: TGTGCCAGCAGCTTCGGCACCTCCTACGAGCAGTACTTC.